The sequence of this T cell receptor beta chain was determined in a study of T cell repertoires in cytomegalovirus infection. Study-level points and caveats: Adding up the frequency of public TCR beta families identified people who carried CMV plus the relevant HLA.

Germline CDR1 DFQATT, CDR2 SNEGSKA (reference sequence). Trimming took 3 bases from V and 9 from J; bases not matched to a gene: 13. The CDR3 runs to 16 residues. Points on this clonotype: The antigen is not known.

TCRdb used MiXCR to reprocess the reads, holding one entry per CDR3 protein. This sample has hundreds of thousands of distinct CDR3 sequences, with 24% found just once. The gene calls are TRBV20-1 and TRBJ1-6; 8 bases are a match to TRBD1. The sequence was collected from a human donor in good health (CMV status not recorded). Some clones in this sample may be carry-over from other donors' samples. The sample consisted of CD8+ T cells from PBMCs. The CDR3 is CSASLKGQGFGSPLHF. The CDR3 DNA sequence: TGCAGTGCTAGCTTAAAAGGACAGGGCTTTGGTTCACCCCTCCACTTT.